Included here is one T cell receptor (beta chain) sequence, with context. This clonotype has just a few counts. Its antigen target is currently unknown. Base qualities are missing; no much larger clone stands one base away. The method was 5' RACE. The sample was run on a NextSeq 500. The TCR library protocol attached unique molecular identifiers to individual cDNA molecules to correct for sequencing error and PCR bias. Sequencing covered both TCR alpha and beta chains, and within each sample the abundances of alpha and beta sequences were tightly co-correlated. In the original analysis: Decombinator V4 was used to perform V gene, J gene and CDR3 annotation of TCR sequences. Expanded TCRs were defined as changing significantly between any two time points under a Poisson model with p below 0.0001. TCR abundances were normalised to the total number of TCRs sequenced per sample and were expressed as counts per million. VDJdb, accessed on 1 November 2021, was searched for TCRs annotated for CMV, EBV and SARS-CoV-2, and TCRs annotated for more than one antigen were excluded. TCRdb took the public reads, trimmed them with fastp at Q25, ran MiXCR for clone calling and kept in-frame beta chains. Records with the same CDR3 protein are collapsed into one entry carrying the most frequent genes and DNA. Clone size and V and J calls follow TCRdb, not the original study. Here the sample has some 57,000 distinct CDR3 sequences; 10% occur a single time. The ten largest clones take up around 4.3% of the sample.

Set within a cohort of healthcare workers in London, UK, this nested case-control study involved weekly PCR testing of nasopharyngeal swabs along with blood sampling. Healthcare workers were recruited between 23 and 31 March 2020, during the week of the UK lockdown, and were followed weekly for up to roughly 16 weeks. This sample is part of a study of early T cells in non-severe SARS-CoV-2 infection (dated by TCRdb to about 2021). About the study as a whole: Because TCR sequencing relied on bulk RNA taken from unsorted whole blood, pairing of alpha and beta chains was not possible. Paper-wide results and their limitations: VDJdb matching was skewed toward anti-spike CD8 responses, so virus-specific expansions were likely underestimated and private and CD4 specificities were missed.

The sequenced sample consisted of whole blood. The clonotype comes from an adult who was a healthcare worker with PCR-confirmed SARS-CoV-2 infection or an uninfected control (not recorded which).

Here the CDR3 is given as CASSPHRRPDNEQFF. The sequenced DNA is TGTGCCAGCAGCCCACACCGCAGACCAGACAATGAGCAGTTCTTC. The rearranged segments are TRBV12-3 or TRBV12-4 and TRBJ2-1; no confident D gene assignment can be made. Trimming costs V 6 bases and J 5 bases, and their ends lie 17 bases apart. Taken from cysteine to phenylalanine, the CDR3 has 15 residues. Only CDR3 DNA is held: 45 bases, read in frame from base 1.